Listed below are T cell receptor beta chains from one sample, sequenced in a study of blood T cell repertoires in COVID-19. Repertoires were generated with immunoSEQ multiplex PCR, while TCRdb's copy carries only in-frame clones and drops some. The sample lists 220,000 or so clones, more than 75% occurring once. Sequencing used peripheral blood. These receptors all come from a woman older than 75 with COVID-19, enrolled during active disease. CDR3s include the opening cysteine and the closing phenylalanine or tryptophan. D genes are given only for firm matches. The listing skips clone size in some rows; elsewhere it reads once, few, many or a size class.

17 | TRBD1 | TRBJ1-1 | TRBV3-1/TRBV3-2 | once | TGTGCCAGCAGCCCTGGGACAGGGCGAAGTGAGAACACTGAAGCTTTCTTT | CASSPGTGRSENTEAFF
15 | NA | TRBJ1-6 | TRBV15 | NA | TGTGCCACCAGCAGAGGTGACAGATATAATTCACCCCTCCACTTT | CATSRGDRYNSPLHF
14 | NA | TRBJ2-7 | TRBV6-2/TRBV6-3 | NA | TGTGCCAGCAGCTCCCCCGGAAGAGGTTACGAGCAGTACTTC | CASSSPGRGYEQYF
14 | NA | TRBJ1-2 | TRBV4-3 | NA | TGCGCCAGCAGCCAGGACGGGAAAAACTATGGCTACACCTTC | CASSQDGKNYGYTF
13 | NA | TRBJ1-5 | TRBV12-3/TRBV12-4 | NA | TGTGCCAGCAGTTTCAGTAGCAATCAGCCCCAGCATTTT | CASSFSSNQPQHF
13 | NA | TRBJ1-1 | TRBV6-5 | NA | TGTGCCAGCAGTTCCTACCTGAACACTGAAGCTTTCTTT | CASSSYLNTEAFF
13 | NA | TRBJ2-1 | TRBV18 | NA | TGTGCCAGCTCACCACCGGTTGACAGCCAGCAGTTCTTC | CASSPPVDSQQFF
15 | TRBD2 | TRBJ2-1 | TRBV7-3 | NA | TGTGCCAGCAGCTTAAGACCGCGGGAGGACAATGAGCAGTTCTTC | CASSLRPREDNEQFF
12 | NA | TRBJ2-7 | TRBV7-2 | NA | TGTGCCAGCAGCCTTACCACTTACGAGCAGTACTTC | CASSLTTYEQYF
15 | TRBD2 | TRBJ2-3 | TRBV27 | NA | TGTGCCAGCAGCCCACTAGCGGGGGGTAGGGGTACGCAGTATTTT | CASSPLAGGRGTQYF
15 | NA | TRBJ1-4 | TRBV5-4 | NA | TGTGCCAGCAGCTTGGGAGGAACAACTAATGAAAAACTGTTTTTT | CASSLGGTTNEKLFF
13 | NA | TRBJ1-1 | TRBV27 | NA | TGTGCCAGCAGTTCGTATAGGGGGATTGAAGCTTTCTTT | CASSSYRGIEAFF
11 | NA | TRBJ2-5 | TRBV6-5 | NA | TGTGCCAGCAAGGGGTGGGAGACCCAGTACTTC | CASKGWETQYF
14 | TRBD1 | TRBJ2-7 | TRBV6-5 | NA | TGTGCCAGCAGTTACTTAGGGGACAGGCGCGAGCAGTACTTC | CASSYLGDRREQYF
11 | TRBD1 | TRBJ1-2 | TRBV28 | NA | TGTGCCAGCAGACAGGGGGATGGCTACACCTTC | CASRQGDGYTF
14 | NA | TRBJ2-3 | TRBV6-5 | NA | TGTGCCAGCAGTTCCTCAGCAATCACAGATACGCAGTATTTT | CASSSSAITDTQYF
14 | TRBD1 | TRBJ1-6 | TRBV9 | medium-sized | TGTGCCAGCAGCGGTGGGACAGGGGGTTCACCCCTCCACTTT | CASSGGTGGSPLHF
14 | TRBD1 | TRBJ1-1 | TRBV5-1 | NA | TGCGCCAGCAGCTCTGGGACAGGTTCTACTGAAGCTTTCTTT | CASSSGTGSTEAFF
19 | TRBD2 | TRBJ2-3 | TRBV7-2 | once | TGTGCCAGCAGCTGGACTTCTAGCGGGGCTTGGATGGAAACAGATACGCAGTATTTT | CASSWTSSGAWMETDTQYF
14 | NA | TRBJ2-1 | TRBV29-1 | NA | TGCAGCGTGGGCCGGGACTTCTCCTACAATGAGCAGTTCTTC | CSVGRDFSYNEQFF
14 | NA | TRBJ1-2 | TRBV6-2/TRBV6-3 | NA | TGTGCCAGCAGTTACTCGTCCAGGACTCACGGCTACACCTTC | CASSYSSRTHGYTF
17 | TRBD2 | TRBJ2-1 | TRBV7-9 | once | TGTGCCAGCAGCTTAGGGAGCGGGACTGTAGTAAGTAATGAGCAGTTCTTC | CASSLGSGTVVSNEQFF
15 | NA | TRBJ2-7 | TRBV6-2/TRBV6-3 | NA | TGTGCCAGCAGTTACCACTCGGGGGGCACCTACGAGCAGTACTTC | CASSYHSGGTYEQYF
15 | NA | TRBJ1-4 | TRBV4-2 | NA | TGTGCCAGCAGCCAAGATACGGCAGGGAGGGAAAAACTGTTTTTT | CASSQDTAGREKLFF
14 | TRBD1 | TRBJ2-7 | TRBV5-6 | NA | TGTGCCAGCAGCTATGACAGGGGGATCTACGAGCAGTACTTC | CASSYDRGIYEQYF
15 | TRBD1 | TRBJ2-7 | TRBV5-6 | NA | TGTGCCAGCAGCTCGTGGGGACAGGTTCTCTACGAGCAGTACTTC | CASSSWGQVLYEQYF
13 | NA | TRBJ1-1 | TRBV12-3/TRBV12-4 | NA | TGTGCCAGCCATCGTTCAGGGGTTGGCGAAGCTTTCTTT | CASHRSGVGEAFF
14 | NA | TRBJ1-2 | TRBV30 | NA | TGTGCCTGGAGTCGCATCAGGGTTTCCTATGGCTACACCTTC | CAWSRIRVSYGYTF
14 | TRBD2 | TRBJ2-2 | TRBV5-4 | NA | TGTGCCAGCAGCTCGGGACTAGCGAGCGGGGAGCTGTTTTTT | CASSSGLASGELFF
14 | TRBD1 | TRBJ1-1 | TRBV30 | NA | TGTGCCTGGAGTTTTGGACAGGGTGAAACTGAAGCTTTCTTT | CAWSFGQGETEAFF
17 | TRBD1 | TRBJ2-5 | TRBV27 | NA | TGTGCCAGCAGCCCTGGGGGACAGGCAAGGTACCAAGAGACCCAGTACTTC | CASSPGGQARYQETQYF
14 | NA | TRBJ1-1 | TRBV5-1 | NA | TGCGCCAGCAGCTCACAGGGTGGGGTACCTGAAGCTTTCTTT | CASSSQGGVPEAFF
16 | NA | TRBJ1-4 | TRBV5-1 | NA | TGCGCCAGCAGCTACTACTCACAGGCTTCGAATGAAAAACTGTTTTTT | CASSYYSQASNEKLFF
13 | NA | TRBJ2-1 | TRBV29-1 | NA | TGCAGCGCCCGTGGGAGTTCCTACAATGAGCAGTTCTTC | CSARGSSYNEQFF
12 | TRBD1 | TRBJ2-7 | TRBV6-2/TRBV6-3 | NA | TGTGCCAGCAGTTGGACAGGCTGGGAGCAGTACTTC | CASSWTGWEQYF
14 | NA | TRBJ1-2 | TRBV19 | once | TGTGCCAGTAACCCAGGCCCTCTTAACTATGGCTACACCTTC | CASNPGPLNYGYTF
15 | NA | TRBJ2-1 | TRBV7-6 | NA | TGTGCCAGCAGCTTACTTGAGCAGCGAAGGAATGAGCAGTTCTTC | CASSLLEQRRNEQFF
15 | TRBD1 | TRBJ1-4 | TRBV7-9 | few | TGTGCCAGCAGCTTAGAACAGGGGACTAATGAAAAACTGTTTTTT | CASSLEQGTNEKLFF
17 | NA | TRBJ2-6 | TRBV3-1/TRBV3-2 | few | TGTGCCAGCAGCCAAGCCGGCGGCTACTCTGGGGCCAACGTCCTGACTTTC | CASSQAGGYSGANVLTF
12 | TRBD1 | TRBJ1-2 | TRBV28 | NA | TGTGCCAGCATCGGGACAGGGAAAGGCTACACCTTC | CASIGTGKGYTF
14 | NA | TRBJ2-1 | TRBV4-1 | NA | TGCGCCAGCAGCCAAGAAGAACGGAGGGATGAGCAGTTCTTC | CASSQEERRDEQFF
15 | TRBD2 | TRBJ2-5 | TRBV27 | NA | TGTGCCAGCAGTGGGTCGGGAGGTTGGGGAGAGACCCAGTACTTC | CASSGSGGWGETQYF
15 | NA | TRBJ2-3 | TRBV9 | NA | TGTGCCAGCAGCGTAGAGGACGGGAGCAGAGATACGCAGTATTTT | CASSVEDGSRDTQYF
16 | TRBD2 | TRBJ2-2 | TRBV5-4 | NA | TGTGCCAGCAGCCGTGGACTAGCGGGGGGCACCGGGGAGCTGTTTTTT | CASSRGLAGGTGELFF
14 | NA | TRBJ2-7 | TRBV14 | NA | TGTGCCAGCAGCCAAGAAAGGGCTCGGCGGGTTCAGGTCTTC | CASSQERARRVQVF
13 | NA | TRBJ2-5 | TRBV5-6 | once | TGTGCCAGCAGCTTGGGAACGGGAGAGACCCAGTACTTC | CASSLGTGETQYF
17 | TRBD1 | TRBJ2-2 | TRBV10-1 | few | TGCGCCAGCAGCCGGGACAGGGGACCTGCGAAGACCGGGGAGCTGTTTTTT | CASSRDRGPAKTGELFF